This TCR beta chain appears in the sequencing data of a study of vaccination and CD4 T cells after COVID-19 (dated 2022 in TCRdb). At the level of the whole study: Every convalescent patient had a positive nasal swab PCR test for SARS-CoV-2, with mild disease in nine patients and severe disease in one. The convalescent cohort comprised six males and four females, including two Hispanic individuals, seven Caucasians, two Asians and one multiracial person. Post-COVID blood samples were collected from convalescent patients a median of around 100 days after diagnosis, with a range of roughly 30 to 161 days. Culture stimuli were overlapping spike peptide pools from SARS-CoV-2 and from the common cold coronaviruses HCoV-NL63, HCoV-OC43 and HCoV-229E. In roughly 11 COVID-19 convalescent patients and several infection-naive healthy vaccine recipients, the spike-specific CD4+ TCR repertoire before mRNA vaccination was compared with the repertoire after mRNA vaccination. Each participant got two doses of either the Pfizer-BioNTech BNT162b2 vaccine (n=8) or the Moderna mRNA-1273 vaccine (n=2). Post-vaccine blood samples were taken a median of 72 days after the second vaccine dose, with a range of roughly 14 to 241 days. Control cultures used a CEFX viral epitope pool as positive control, an HIV-1 Nef peptide pool as negative control, or no peptide.

The label giving this sample's treatment or condition can be read as: approximately 10-day PBMC culture with coronavirus spike peptide pools or control peptides (ViraFEST assay). The ViraFEST assay was used in the study, in which antigen-specific T cells were expanded with peptide pools and expanded clonotypes were subsequently identified by TCR sequencing. The convalescent patients' positive SARS-CoV-2 PCR tests were from March to December 2020, which was before the Alpha, Beta and Delta variants emerged in the United States. Each well held approximately 2 million PBMCs cultured in IMDM containing about 5% human AB serum and 9 to 10 IU/ml IL-2, with 10 ug/ml peptide pools added. On days 3 and 7, half of the culture medium was replaced with fresh IL-2-containing medium. CD4+ T cells were isolated after around 11 days of culture through negative selection using the EasySep CD4+ T cell isolation kit. Ficoll-Paque Plus gradient centrifugation was used to isolate PBMCs from whole blood, and the isolated PBMCs were then either used fresh or cryopreserved at -140C. In general, triplicate wells were set up for every culture condition.

Note on this clonotype: The antigen it recognizes is unknown. No much larger clone is present one base from it, and per-base qualities are unavailable.

Inclusive of the bounding cysteine and phenylalanine, the CDR3 is 16 residues long. Just CDR3 DNA is preserved here, 48 bases in frame from base 1. V and J are trimmed by 6 bases and 0 bases, and the gene matches miss 6 bases of the junction. The research as a whole found: Among convalescent patients, a median about 90% of the SARS-CoV-2-reactive clones seen after vaccination appeared only after vaccination, which suggests priming specific to the vaccine. Nearly all vaccine-specific clones in convalescent patients (304 of 307) were mono-reactive for SARS-CoV-2 spike rather than cross-reactive with common cold coronaviruses. The study included relatively few convalescent patients and did not analyze early timepoints after natural infection. Although the median number of SARS-CoV-2-reactive clonotypes went up from fewer than 25 after infection to some 37 after vaccination, the increase was not significant.

To prepare the library, PCR was applied. TCR sequencing of DNA from cultured CD4+ T cells used the Oncomine TCR Beta short-read assay at the Johns Hopkins FTIC core. The QIAamp micro DNA kit was used to extract genomic DNA from the cultured CD4+ T cells. Oncomine TCR Beta libraries from cultured CD4+ T cells were pooled using unique dual indexes and sequenced on an Illumina iSeq 100. As for the authors' bioinformatics: Non-productive sequences were removed, and CDR3s not starting with C, not ending with F or W, or shorter than 7 amino acids were discarded. The MANAFEST web application identified antigen-specific clonotypes by comparing peptide-stimulated wells against reference wells and other culture wells. An FDR below 0.05, an odds ratio above 5, and a productive frequency above 0.1% in at least two of three replicate wells were required for clones to be considered positive. A clonotype counted as cross-reactive if it showed significant expansion both in the SARS-CoV-2 spike wells and in at least one common cold coronavirus spike condition. Levenshtein distances (stringdist) and unrooted phylogenetic trees (ape) in R version 3.6.1 were used to assess CDR3 homology. The raw public reads went through TCRdb reprocessing: fastp at Q25, MiXCR clone calling, in-frame beta chains kept. Merged by CDR3 protein, the rows form single entries marked with the most common genes and DNA. TCRdb, rather than the study authors, made the V and J calls. The sample table holds some 10,000 distinct CDR3 sequences, of which over 45% were seen once. The ten largest clonotypes hold 30% to 35% of the sample.

The sample consisted of CD4+ T cells from blood, cultured in vitro. The rearrangement combines TRBV12-3 or TRBV12-4 with TRBJ2-3; TRBD1 fits 10 bases in the junction. This TCR came from a human donor who had recovered from COVID-19. DNA sequence: TGTGCCAGCAGCGAGACAGGGGGCCGGAGCACAGATACGCAGTATTTT. This gives the protein CASSETGGRSTDTQYF.